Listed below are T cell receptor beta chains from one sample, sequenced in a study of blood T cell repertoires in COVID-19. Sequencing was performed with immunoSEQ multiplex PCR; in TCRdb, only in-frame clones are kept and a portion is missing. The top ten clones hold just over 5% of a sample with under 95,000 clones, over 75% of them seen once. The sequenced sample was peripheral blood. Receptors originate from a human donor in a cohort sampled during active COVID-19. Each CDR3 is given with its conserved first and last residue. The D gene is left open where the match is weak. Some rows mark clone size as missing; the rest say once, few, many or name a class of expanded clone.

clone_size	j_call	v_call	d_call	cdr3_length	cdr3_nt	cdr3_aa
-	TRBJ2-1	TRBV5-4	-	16	TGTGCCAGCAGCAGGATTCAGGGTTCTTTAGGTAATGAGCAGTTCTTC	CASSRIQGSLGNEQFF
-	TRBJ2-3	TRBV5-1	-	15	TGCGCCAGCAGCTTGGTTCAGGGCGGCACAGATACGCAGTATTTT	CASSLVQGGTDTQYF
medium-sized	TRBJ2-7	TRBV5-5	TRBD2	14	TGTGCCAGCAGCGTAGCGGGACGCTCCTACGAGCAGTACTTC	CASSVAGRSYEQYF
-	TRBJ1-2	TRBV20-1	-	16	TGCAGTGCTAGTCTTTTATTACAGGCTTCTAACTATGGCTACACCTTC	CSASLLLQASNYGYTF
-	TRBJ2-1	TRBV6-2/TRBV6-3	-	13	TGTGCCAGCAGTTACGATTGGCAGGGTGAGCAGTTCTTC	CASSYDWQGEQFF
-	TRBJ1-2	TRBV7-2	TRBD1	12	TGTGCCAGCAGCCCGACAGGGTATGGCTACACCTTC	CASSPTGYGYTF
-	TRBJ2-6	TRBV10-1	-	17	TGCGCCAGCAGTGACGGGTTTCATAGCTCTGGGGCCAACGTCCTGACTTTC	CASSDGFHSSGANVLTF
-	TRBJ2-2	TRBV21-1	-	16	TGTGCCAGCACCTTAGAGGGACAGGGGGCGAACGGGGAGCTGTTTTTT	CASTLEGQGANGELFF
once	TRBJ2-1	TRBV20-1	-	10	TGCAGTGCTAGAGGCCAGAAGCAGTTCTTC	CSARGQKQFF
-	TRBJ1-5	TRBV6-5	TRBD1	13	TGTGCCAGCAGGACAGGGGGGGATCAGCCCCAGCATTTT	CASRTGGDQPQHF
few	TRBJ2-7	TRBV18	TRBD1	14	TGTGCCAGCTCACCTGGGACAGTTCGGGACGAGCAGTACTTC	CASSPGTVRDEQYF
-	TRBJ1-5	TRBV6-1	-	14	TGTGCCAGCAGTGAGACAGGAACCAATCAGCCCCAGCATTTT	CASSETGTNQPQHF
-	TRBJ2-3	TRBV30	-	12	TGTGCCTGGATAAAAGGAGCGGATACGCAGTATTTT	CAWIKGADTQYF
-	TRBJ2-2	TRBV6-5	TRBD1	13	TGTGCCAGCAGCCGGACAGGCGACCGGGAGCTGTTTTTT	CASSRTGDRELFF
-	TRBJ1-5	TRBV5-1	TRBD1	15	TGCGCCAGCAGCTTGGGGGACAGGGGGGATCAGCCCCAGCATTTT	CASSLGDRGDQPQHF
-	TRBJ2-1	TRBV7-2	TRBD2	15	TGTGCCAGCAGCTTGCAAGCGGGAACCTACAATGAGCAGTTCTTC	CASSLQAGTYNEQFF
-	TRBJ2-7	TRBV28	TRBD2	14	TGTGCCAGCAGTTTACCAGCGGGGGGGCTCGAGCAGTACTTC	CASSLPAGGLEQYF
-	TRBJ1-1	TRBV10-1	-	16	TGCGCCAGCAGTGAGGGAACCCGTTGGGCGAGCACTGAAGCTTTCTTT	CASSEGTRWASTEAFF
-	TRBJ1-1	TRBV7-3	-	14	TGTGCCAGCAGCTTAACGGGCAGGGACACTGAAGCTTTCTTT	CASSLTGRDTEAFF
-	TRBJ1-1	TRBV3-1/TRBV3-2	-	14	TGTGCCAGCAGCCAAGAATTATTGAACACTGAAGCTTTCTTT	CASSQELLNTEAFF
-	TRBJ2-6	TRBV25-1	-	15	TGTGCCAGCAGTGAAGGGGAGGTGGGGGCCAACGTCCTGACTTTC	CASSEGEVGANVLTF
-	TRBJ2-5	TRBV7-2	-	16	TGTGCCAGCAGCGGTCAATACAGGGGGGGCCAAGAGACCCAGTACTTC	CASSGQYRGGQETQYF
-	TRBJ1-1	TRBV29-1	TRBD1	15	TGCAGCGTTACCGGGACAGGGGTCTTGGTCACTGAAGCTTTCTTT	CSVTGTGVLVTEAFF
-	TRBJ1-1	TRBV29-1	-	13	TGCAGCGTTGAAGAGAGCCGGGACACTGAAGCTTTCTTT	CSVEESRDTEAFF
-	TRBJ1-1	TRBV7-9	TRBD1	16	TGTGCCAGCAGCCCCCCTGGGACAGGAAGGAGCACTGAAGCTTTCTTT	CASSPPGTGRSTEAFF